This TCR beta chain was retrieved from a study of T cells in Graves' hyperthyroidism and ophthalmopathy. Study-wide findings and caveats: A 13 V-J model separated ophthalmopathy from stable hyperthyroidism.

V was clipped by 1 base and J by 1 base, with 10 bases between them. The germline V gene encodes CDR1 MGHRA and CDR2 YSYEKL. This CDR3 is 15 amino acids long. The source material, RNA transcripts, was used to amplify TCR beta CDR3 regions. TCR CDR3 regions were first amplified by RT-PCR with HTBI primers. TCRdb reprocessed the multiplex PCR reads via MiXCR and lists one record per CDR3 protein. The repertoire holds over 200,000 distinct CDR3 sequences, with roughly 15% as singletons. This clonotype was seen at least ten times. Its target is unknown. Patients aged 18 to 65 had newly diagnosed hyperthyroidism lasting under 2 months.

The receptor comes from a woman aged 40 to 49 with Graves' hyperthyroidism that later progressed to Graves' ophthalmopathy. The chain has TRBV4-1 and TRBJ1-1; D is possibly TRBD1 (5 bases). The sequencing input was blood. The CDR3 sequence is CASSQGPRGNTEAFF. CDR3 nucleotide sequence: TGCGCCAGCAGCCAAGGCCCGAGGGGGAACACTGAAGCTTTCTTT.